Listed here are 2 T cell receptor beta chains from one sample, sequenced in a study of tumor-infiltrating lymphocytes in primary liver carcinoma (dated by TCRdb to the late 2010s). Instrument used: Illumina HiSeq 2500. Starting from approximately 460 ng total RNA, TCRbeta-specific cDNA was produced by reverse transcription with a constant-region primer and ProtoScript II reverse transcriptase. Construction of the TCRbeta libraries relied on three nested rounds of multiplex PCR, following a slightly modified ARM-PCR procedure. Each of the first two PCR rounds ran for approximately 10 cycles using multiplex TRBV1-TRBV30 forward primers together with a Cbeta reverse primer. TCRdb passed the public sequencing reads through fastp at Q25 and MiXCR, retaining productive beta sequences. Rows with a matching CDR3 protein are joined into one entry that keeps the most common DNA and genes. This sample gives about 110,000 distinct CDR3 sequences in total; around two thirds of them show up just once. The ten largest make up around 9.3% of the sample.

Without any cell sorting, total RNA and DNA were co-extracted from about 20-30 mg of bulk tissue using the AllPrep DNA/RNA mini kit. The sample comprised liver tumor tissue from sampling region 1. Taken with the paper, the label for cell subset or site translates to: tumor region T1, superior pole. The receptors stem from a woman in her sixties with primary liver carcinoma and hepatitis B virus infection.

Notes on this clonotype: This sequence may be a read error, since a much larger clone differs from it by one base. The chain recombines TRBV28 with TRBJ2-7, with D possibly TRBD2 on 5 matching bases. Germline-derived CDR1 and CDR2 are MDHEN and SYDVKM. The CDR3 is 15 residues long. The ends were cut back, 5 bases at V and 7 bases at J, with 21 bases in the middle. CDR3 nucleotides: TGTGCCAGCAGTGTGGGTGGCAGCCGGGGTCTGGAGCAGTACTTC. It is translated as CASSVGGSRGLEQYF.

On this clonotype itself: A much larger clone differs from this one at a single base, so this may be a read error. CDR3 sequence reads: CASRSDRAPGELFF. CDR3 DNA: TGTGCCAGCAGATCGGACAGGGCACCCGGGGAGCTGTTTTTT. The V gene is TRBV6-5, the J gene TRBJ2-2; 8 nucleotides agree with TRBD1. The CDR3 is made up of 14 amino acids. The J segment lost 6 bases and the V segment lost 6 bases, leaving 6 bases of the junction unmatched. Germline lookup yields CDR1 MNHEY and CDR2 SVGAGI.